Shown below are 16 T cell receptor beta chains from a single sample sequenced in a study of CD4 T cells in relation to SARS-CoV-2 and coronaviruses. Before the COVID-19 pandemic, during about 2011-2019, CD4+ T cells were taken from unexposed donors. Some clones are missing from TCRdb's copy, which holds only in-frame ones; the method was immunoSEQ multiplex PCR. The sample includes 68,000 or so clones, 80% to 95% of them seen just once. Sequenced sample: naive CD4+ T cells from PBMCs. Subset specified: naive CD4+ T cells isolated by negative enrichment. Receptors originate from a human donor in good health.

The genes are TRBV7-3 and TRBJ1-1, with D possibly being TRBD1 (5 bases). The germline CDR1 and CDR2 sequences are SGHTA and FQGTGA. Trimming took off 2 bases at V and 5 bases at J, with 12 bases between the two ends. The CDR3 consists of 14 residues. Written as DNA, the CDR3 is TGTGCCAGCAGCTTAGGAGGGGTTTATACTGAAGCTTTCTTT. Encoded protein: CASSLGGVYTEAFF. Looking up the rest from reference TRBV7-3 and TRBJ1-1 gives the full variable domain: GAGVSQTPSNKVTEKGKYVELRCDPISGHTALYWYRQSLGQGPEFLIYFQGTGAADDSGLPNDRFFAVRPEGSVSTLKIQRTERGDSAVYLCASSLGGVYTEAFFGQGTRLTVV.

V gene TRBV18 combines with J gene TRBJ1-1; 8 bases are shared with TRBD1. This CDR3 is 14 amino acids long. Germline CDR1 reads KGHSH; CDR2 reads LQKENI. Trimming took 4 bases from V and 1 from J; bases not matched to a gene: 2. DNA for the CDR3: TGTGCCAGCTCACAAGGGACAGGGAACACTGAAGCTTTCTTT. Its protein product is CASSQGTGNTEAFF.

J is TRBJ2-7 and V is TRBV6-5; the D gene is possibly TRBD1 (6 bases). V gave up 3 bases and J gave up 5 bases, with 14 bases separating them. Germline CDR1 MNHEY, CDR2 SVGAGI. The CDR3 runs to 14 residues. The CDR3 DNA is TGTGCCAGCAGTTATTCCAGGGGTTCTCACGAGCAGTACTTC. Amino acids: CASSYSRGSHEQYF.

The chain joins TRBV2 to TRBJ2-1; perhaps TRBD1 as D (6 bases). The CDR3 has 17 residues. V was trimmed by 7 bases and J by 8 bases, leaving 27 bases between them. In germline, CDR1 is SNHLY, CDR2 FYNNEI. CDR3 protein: CASILGQNVQVPYEQFF. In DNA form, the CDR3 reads TGTGCCAGCATTTTAGGACAGAACGTCCAAGTCCCTTATGAGCAGTTCTTC.

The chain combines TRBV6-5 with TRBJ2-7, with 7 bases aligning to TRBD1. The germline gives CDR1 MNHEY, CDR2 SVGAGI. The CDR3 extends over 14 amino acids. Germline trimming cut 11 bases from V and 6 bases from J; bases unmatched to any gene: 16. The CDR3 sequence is CAAEELGQFSEQYF. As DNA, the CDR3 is TGTGCCGCAGAGGAACTGGGACAGTTTTCCGAGCAGTACTTC.

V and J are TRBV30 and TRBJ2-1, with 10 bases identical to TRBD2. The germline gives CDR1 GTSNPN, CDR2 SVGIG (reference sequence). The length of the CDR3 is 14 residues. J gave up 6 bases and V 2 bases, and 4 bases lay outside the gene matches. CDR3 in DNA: TGTGCCTGGAGTCGGGGACTAGCGCGCAATGAGCAGTTCTTC. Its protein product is CAWSRGLARNEQFF.

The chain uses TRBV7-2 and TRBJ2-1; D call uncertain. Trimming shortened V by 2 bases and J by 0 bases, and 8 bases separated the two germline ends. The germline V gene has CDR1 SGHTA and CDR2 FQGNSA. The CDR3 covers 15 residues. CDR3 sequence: CASSLSGSSYNEQFF. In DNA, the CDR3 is TGTGCCAGCAGCTTAAGTGGTAGCTCCTACAATGAGCAGTTCTTC.

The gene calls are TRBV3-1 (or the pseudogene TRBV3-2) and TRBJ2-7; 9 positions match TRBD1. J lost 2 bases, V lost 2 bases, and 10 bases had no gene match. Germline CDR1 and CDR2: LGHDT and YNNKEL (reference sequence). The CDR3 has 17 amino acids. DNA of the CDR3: TGTGCCAGCAGCCAATCATTCACAGGGGGCAATCCCTACGAGCAGTACTTC. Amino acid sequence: CASSQSFTGGNPYEQYF.

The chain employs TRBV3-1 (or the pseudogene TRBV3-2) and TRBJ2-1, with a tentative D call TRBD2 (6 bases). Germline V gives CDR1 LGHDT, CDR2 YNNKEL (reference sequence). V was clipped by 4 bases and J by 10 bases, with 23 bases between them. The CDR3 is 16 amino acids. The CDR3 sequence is CASSRHPRGLSGEQFF. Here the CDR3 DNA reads TGTGCCAGCAGCCGCCACCCCCGGGGCCTAAGCGGGGAGCAGTTCTTC.

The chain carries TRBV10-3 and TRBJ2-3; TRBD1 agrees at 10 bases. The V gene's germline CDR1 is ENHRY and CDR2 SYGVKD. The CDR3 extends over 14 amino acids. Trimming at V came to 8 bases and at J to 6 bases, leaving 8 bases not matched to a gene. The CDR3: CAILRQGAWDTQYF. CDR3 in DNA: TGTGCCATCTTGAGACAGGGGGCTTGGGATACGCAGTATTTT.

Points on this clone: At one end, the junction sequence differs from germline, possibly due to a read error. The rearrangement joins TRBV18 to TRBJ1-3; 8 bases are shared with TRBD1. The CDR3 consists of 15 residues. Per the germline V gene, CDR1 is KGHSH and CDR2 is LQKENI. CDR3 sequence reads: CASSPGTGSENTIYF. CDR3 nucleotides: TGTGCCAGCTCACCAGGGACAGGTTCTGAAAACACCATATATTTT. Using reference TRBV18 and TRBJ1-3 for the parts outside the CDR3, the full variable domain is NAGVMQNPRHLVRRRGQEARLRCSPMKGHSHVYWYRQLPEEGLKFMVYLQKENIIDESGMPKERFSAEFPKEGPSILRIQQVVRGDSAAYFCASSPGTGSENTIYFGEGSWLTVV.

The DNA for the CDR3 is TGTGCCAGCAGTTTGGGTGGGACAGGCCCCTACGAGCAGTACTTC. Protein sequence: CASSLGGTGPYEQYF. The chain is built from TRBV28 and TRBJ2-7; 8 bases map to TRBD1. The V segment lost 3 bases and the J segment 2 bases; nucleotides outside the gene matches: 6. The CDR3 has 15 residues. The germline gives CDR1 MDHEN, CDR2 SYDVKM.

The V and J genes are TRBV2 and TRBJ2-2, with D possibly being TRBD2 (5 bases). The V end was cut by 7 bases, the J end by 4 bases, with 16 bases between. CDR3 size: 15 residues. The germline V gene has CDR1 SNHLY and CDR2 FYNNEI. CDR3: CASTGSGIPTGELFF. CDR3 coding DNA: TGTGCCAGCACCGGTTCGGGGATTCCCACCGGGGAGCTGTTTTTT.

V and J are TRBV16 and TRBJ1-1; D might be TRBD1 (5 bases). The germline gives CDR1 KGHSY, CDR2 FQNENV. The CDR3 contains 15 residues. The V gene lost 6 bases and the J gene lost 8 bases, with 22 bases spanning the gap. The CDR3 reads CASSPGGTGRTEAFF. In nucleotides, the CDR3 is TGTGCCAGCAGTCCCGGAGGCACAGGCCGAACCGAAGCTTTCTTT.

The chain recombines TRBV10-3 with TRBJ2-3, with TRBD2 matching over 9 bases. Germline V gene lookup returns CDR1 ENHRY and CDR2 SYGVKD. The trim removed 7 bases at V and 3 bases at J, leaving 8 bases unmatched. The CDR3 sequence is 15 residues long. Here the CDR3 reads CAITGVAGVTDTQYF. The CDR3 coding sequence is TGTGCCATCACCGGGGTAGCGGGAGTAACAGATACGCAGTATTTT.

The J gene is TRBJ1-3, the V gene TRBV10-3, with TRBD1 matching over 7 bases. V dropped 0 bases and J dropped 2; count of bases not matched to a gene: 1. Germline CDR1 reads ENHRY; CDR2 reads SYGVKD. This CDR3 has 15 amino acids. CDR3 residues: CAISESGTAGNTIYF. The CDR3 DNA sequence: TGTGCCATCAGTGAGTCCGGGACAGCTGGAAACACCATATATTTT.